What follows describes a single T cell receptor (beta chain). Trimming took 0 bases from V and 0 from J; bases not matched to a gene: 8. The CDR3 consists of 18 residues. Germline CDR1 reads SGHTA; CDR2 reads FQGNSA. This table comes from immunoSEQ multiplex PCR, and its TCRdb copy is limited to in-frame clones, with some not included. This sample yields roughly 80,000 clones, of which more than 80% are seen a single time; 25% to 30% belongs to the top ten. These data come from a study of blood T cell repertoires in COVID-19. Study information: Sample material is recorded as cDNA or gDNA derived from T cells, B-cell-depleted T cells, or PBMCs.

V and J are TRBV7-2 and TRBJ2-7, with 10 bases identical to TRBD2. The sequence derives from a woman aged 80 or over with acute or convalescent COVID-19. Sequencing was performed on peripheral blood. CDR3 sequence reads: CASSLATSGSQSSYEQYF. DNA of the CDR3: TGTGCCAGCAGCTTAGCGACTAGCGGGTCACAAAGCTCCTACGAGCAGTACTTC.